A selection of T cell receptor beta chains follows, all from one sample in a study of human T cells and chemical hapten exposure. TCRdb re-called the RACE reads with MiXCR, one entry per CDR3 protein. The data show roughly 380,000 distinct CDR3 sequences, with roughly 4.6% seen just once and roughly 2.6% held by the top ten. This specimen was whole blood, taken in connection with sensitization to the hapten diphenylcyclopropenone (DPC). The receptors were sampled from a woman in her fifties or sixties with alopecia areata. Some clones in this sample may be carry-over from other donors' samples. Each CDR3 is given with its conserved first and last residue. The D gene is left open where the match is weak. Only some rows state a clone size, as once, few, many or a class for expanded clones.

CDR3 protein: CASSVKGVGDTQYF
CDR3 DNA: TGTGCCAGCAGCGTAAAAGGCGTCGGAGATACGCAGTATTTT
V gene: TRBV9
J gene: TRBJ2-3
clone size: many
D gene: .

CDR3 protein: CASSTDHEKLFF
CDR3 DNA: TGTGCCAGCAGCACGGACCATGAAAAACTGTTTTTT
V gene: TRBV7-8
J gene: TRBJ1-4
clone size: few
D gene: .

CDR3 protein: CASSADRANYNEQFF
CDR3 DNA: TGTGCCAGCAGCGCCGACAGGGCGAACTACAATGAGCAGTTCTTC
V gene: TRBV2
J gene: TRBJ2-1
clone size: few
D gene: TRBD1

CDR3 protein: CSASEPLNYGYTF
CDR3 DNA: TGCAGTGCTTCCGAGCCGTTAAACTATGGCTACACCTTC
V gene: TRBV20-1
J gene: TRBJ1-2
clone size: .
D gene: .

CDR3 protein: CSARDTITDTQYF
CDR3 DNA: TGCAGTGCTAGAGATACGATCACAGATACGCAGTATTTT
V gene: TRBV20-1
J gene: TRBJ2-3
clone size: .
D gene: .

CDR3 protein: CASSYFAGGPYEQYF
CDR3 DNA: TGTGCCAGCAGTTACTTCGCGGGGGGGCCTTACGAGCAGTACTTC
V gene: TRBV6-5
J gene: TRBJ2-7
clone size: many
D gene: TRBD2

CDR3 protein: CASSQTGGPMNTEAFF
CDR3 DNA: TGCGCCAGCAGCCAAACAGGGGGCCCCATGAACACTGAAGCTTTCTTT
V gene: TRBV5-1
J gene: TRBJ1-1
clone size: many
D gene: TRBD1

CDR3 protein: CASSQGEGGYEQYF
CDR3 DNA: TGTGCCAGCAGCCAAGGTGAAGGCGGGTACGAGCAGTACTTC
V gene: TRBV4-2
J gene: TRBJ2-7
clone size: .
D gene: .

CDR3 protein: CSVELPAQETQYF
CDR3 DNA: TGCAGCGTTGAACTCCCCGCGCAAGAGACCCAGTACTTC
V gene: TRBV29-1
J gene: TRBJ2-5
clone size: few
D gene: .

CDR3 protein: CASSLVWDSSGANVLTF
CDR3 DNA: TGTGCCAGCAGCTTGGTTTGGGACAGCTCTGGGGCCAACGTCCTGACTTTC
V gene: TRBV5-6
J gene: TRBJ2-6
clone size: few
D gene: TRBD1

CDR3 protein: CASSFSENTEAFF
CDR3 DNA: TGTGCCAGCAGCTTTTCTGAGAACACTGAAGCTTTCTTT
V gene: TRBV7-2
J gene: TRBJ1-1
clone size: many
D gene: .

CDR3 protein: CASSDRSQPQHF
CDR3 DNA: TGTGCCAGCAGTGACAGATCACAGCCCCAGCATTTT
V gene: TRBV6-1
J gene: TRBJ1-5
clone size: .
D gene: .

CDR3 protein: CSASYGTGNQPQHF
CDR3 DNA: TGCAGTGCTAGCTATGGGACAGGGAATCAGCCCCAGCATTTT
V gene: TRBV20-1
J gene: TRBJ1-5
clone size: .
D gene: TRBD1

CDR3 protein: CSVGLAGNTGELFF
CDR3 DNA: TGCAGCGTCGGACTAGCGGGAAACACCGGGGAGCTGTTTTTT
V gene: TRBV29-1
J gene: TRBJ2-2
clone size: .
D gene: TRBD2

CDR3 protein: CASSVGGTSGSYEQYF
CDR3 DNA: TGTGCCAGCAGCGTAGGTGGAACTAGCGGGTCCTACGAGCAGTACTTC
V gene: TRBV9
J gene: TRBJ2-7
clone size: .
D gene: TRBD2

CDR3 protein: CATSRDVKGTPRGYTF
CDR3 DNA: TGTGCCACCAGCAGAGATGTTAAGGGCACCCCGAGGGGCTACACCTTC
V gene: TRBV15
J gene: TRBJ1-2
clone size: few
D gene: .

CDR3 protein: CASSTKVPQETQYF
CDR3 DNA: TGTGCCAGCAGCACCAAGGTCCCCCAAGAGACCCAGTACTTC
V gene: TRBV28
J gene: TRBJ2-5
clone size: .
D gene: .